The source of this T cell receptor beta chain is a study of blood T cell repertoires in COVID-19. Only in-frame clones appear in the TCRdb table, and some are missing; sequencing was by immunoSEQ multiplex PCR. Counted here are roughly 250,000 clones, roughly 87% occurring once; the ten biggest clones make up around 7.2%. The sequence was collected from a man aged 55 to 70 who had recovered from COVID-19. Sample: peripheral blood.

The CDR3, as DNA: TGTGCCAGCTTTGATCGGGACACTGCCGACTACACCTTC. This gives the protein CASFDRDTADYTF. The chain couples TRBV18 to TRBJ1-2, with D perhaps TRBD1 (6 bases). From germline, CDR1 is KGHSH and CDR2 LQKENI. CDR3 size: 13 residues. The V end was cut by 7 bases, the J end by 10 bases, with 19 bases between.